This entry concerns a single TCR beta chain. The antigen is unknown. TCRdb re-called the reads through MiXCR, storing one row per CDR3 protein. Of 750,000 to 950,000 distinct CDR3 sequences in the sample, about 27% are singletons; the top ten hold about an eighth. The data stem from a study of T cell repertoires in cytomegalovirus infection. Study information: Epitope selection comprised recently identified HLA-C-restricted CMV epitopes and well-studied HLA-B-restricted CMV epitopes.

V was shortened by 4 bases and J by 5 bases, with 12 bases between the two germline ends. CDR3 length equals 14 residues. Per the germline V gene, CDR1 is LGHNA and CDR2 is YSLEER. The source is a human donor in good health (CMV status not recorded). Some clones in this sample may be carry-over from other donors' samples. The input for sequencing was cultured CD8+ T cells from PBMCs, taken from culture after CMV antigen stimulation. The chain links TRBV4-3 to TRBJ2-1, with D possibly matching TRBD2 (5 bases). CDR3 in amino acids: CASSPPGLHNEQFF. The CDR3 DNA reads TGCGCCAGCAGCCCCCCAGGACTCCACAATGAGCAGTTCTTC.